This is a list of T cell receptor beta chains from one sample in a study of CD8 T cells in Susac syndrome. A single record per CDR3 protein comes from TCRdb applying MiXCR to the immunoSEQ multiplex PCR reads. The data contain about 240,000 distinct CDR3 sequences, less than 96% of them singletons. Sequencing used CD4+ T cells from PBMCs. The source of these receptors is a human donor with Susac syndrome. CDR3s include the opening cysteine and the closing phenylalanine or tryptophan. Fields, in order: J gene, clone size, V gene, D gene, CDR3 protein, CDR3 DNA. D genes are given only for firm matches. Size values are once, few and many counts, or a class for expanded clones, and some rows have none.

TRBJ2-5,.,TRBV25-1,.,CASSAGGNQETQYF,TGTGCCAGCAGCGCTGGGGGGAACCAAGAGACCCAGTACTTC
TRBJ2-1,.,TRBV5-1,.,CASSVGIYNEQFF,TGCGCCAGCAGCGTCGGAATATACAATGAGCAGTTCTTC
TRBJ2-5,.,TRBV11-3,.,CASSLRTRETQYF,TGTGCCAGCAGCTTAAGGACTCGAGAGACCCAGTACTTC
TRBJ1-2,.,TRBV20-1,.,CSAFRADYGYTF,TGCAGTGCTTTCCGGGCCGATTATGGCTACACCTTC
TRBJ2-3,.,TRBV29-1,.,CSAGPRGDTGQYF,TGCAGCGCTGGGCCCCGAGGGGACACAGGGCAGTATTTT
TRBJ1-1,.,TRBV5-1,TRBD1,CASSPGLDRVRNTEAFF,TGCGCCAGCAGCCCAGGACTGGACAGGGTAAGGAACACTGAAGCTTTCTTT
TRBJ1-1,.,TRBV27,.,CASSSTGTEAFF,TGTGCCAGCAGTTCAACGGGCACTGAAGCTTTCTTT
TRBJ1-5,.,TRBV2,.,CASKVESNQPQHF,TGTGCCAGCAAGGTGGAGAGCAATCAGCCCCAGCATTTT
TRBJ2-3,.,TRBV11-3,.,CASSFRSGGPDTQYF,TGTGCCAGCAGCTTCCGATCGGGGGGCCCAGATACGCAGTATTTT
TRBJ1-5,.,TRBV11-1,.,CASSLLDGQPQHF,TGTGCCAGCAGCTTACTGGACGGGCAGCCCCAGCATTTT
TRBJ2-2,few,TRBV10-3,TRBD2,CAISESGTSGSAGELFF,TGTGCCATCAGTGAGTCGGGGACTAGCGGGAGTGCCGGGGAGCTGTTTTTT
TRBJ2-3,.,TRBV19,.,CASSQSFTDTQYF,TGTGCCAGTAGTCAGAGCTTTACAGATACGCAGTATTTT
TRBJ2-7,.,TRBV7-9,TRBD2,CASSPRTLADSYEQYF,TGTGCCAGCAGCCCTCGCACACTAGCGGACTCCTACGAGCAGTACTTC
TRBJ1-1,once,TRBV5-1,.,CASSLRARMRDTEAFF,TGCGCCAGCAGCTTGAGGGCGCGAATGAGGGACACTGAAGCTTTCTTT
TRBJ2-1,.,TRBV12-5,TRBD2,CASADGRATNEQFF,TGTGCTAGTGCAGATGGGAGGGCCACGAATGAGCAGTTCTTC
TRBJ2-1,.,TRBV4-2,TRBD2,CASSQTRLAGGPDEQFF,TGTGCCAGCAGCCAGACAAGACTAGCGGGAGGGCCCGATGAGCAGTTCTTC
TRBJ2-7,.,TRBV12-3/TRBV12-4,TRBD2,CASRSPWVAGAPYEQYF,TGTGCCAGCAGATCCCCATGGGTAGCGGGAGCGCCCTACGAGCAGTACTTC
TRBJ2-1,.,TRBV20-1,.,CSARDYSSYNEQFF,TGCAGTGCTAGGGACTACAGCTCCTACAATGAGCAGTTCTTC
TRBJ2-7,.,TRBV20-1,TRBD2,CSATRGLPGGEQYF,TGCAGTGCCACTCGGGGACTACCGGGGGGAGAGCAGTACTTC
TRBJ2-2,.,TRBV20-1,TRBD2,CSASPLAGSEGALGELFF,TGCAGTGCTAGTCCTCTAGCGGGATCCGAGGGGGCCCTCGGGGAGCTGTTTTTT
TRBJ1-1,.,TRBV7-2,TRBD1,CASSIQGGGTEAFF,TGTGCCAGCAGCATACAGGGGGGAGGGACTGAAGCTTTCTTT
TRBJ2-3,.,TRBV2,.,CASSPDTQYF,TGTGCCAGCAGTCCAGATACGCAGTATTTT
TRBJ2-3,.,TRBV20-1,.,CSAPTSSGTDTQYF,TGCAGTGCGCCGACTAGTAGCGGCACAGATACGCAGTATTTT
TRBJ1-5,once,TRBV20-1,.,CSALAGNQPQHF,TGCAGTGCCCTGGCGGGCAATCAGCCCCAGCATTTT
TRBJ2-3,.,TRBV20-1,TRBD2,CSARPLTSGSTDTQYF,TGCAGTGCTAGGCCCCTGACTAGCGGGAGCACAGATACGCAGTATTTT
TRBJ2-5,.,TRBV7-9,.,CASSLGGVTKTQYF,TGTGCCAGCAGCTTAGGGGGGGTTACGAAGACCCAGTACTTC
TRBJ2-7,few,TRBV6-6,.,CASSYSGDEQYF,TGTGCCAGCAGTTACTCCGGGGACGAGCAGTACTTC
TRBJ2-1,.,TRBV25-1,TRBD2,CASSEAEGRARPNEQFF,TGTGCCAGCAGTGAAGCTGAGGGGAGGGCCAGGCCGAATGAGCAGTTCTTC
TRBJ1-5,.,TRBV30,.,CAWSLTTSNQPQHF,TGTGCCTGGAGTCTGACGACAAGCAATCAGCCCCAGCATTTT
TRBJ2-7,.,TRBV5-1,TRBD2,CASSSKAGVNEQYF,TGCGCCAGCAGCTCCAAAGCGGGAGTCAACGAGCAGTACTTC
TRBJ2-1,.,TRBV30,TRBD2,CAWSVVGGYNEQFF,TGTGCCTGGAGTGTCGTGGGAGGGTACAATGAGCAGTTCTTC
TRBJ1-5,.,TRBV27,TRBD1,CASRPYPRGQYKGVNQPQHF,TGTGCCAGCAGACCTTACCCGCGGGGACAGTATAAGGGGGTTAATCAGCCCCAGCATTTT
TRBJ1-4,.,TRBV5-1,.,CASSPDPGDEKLFF,TGCGCCAGCAGCCCGGACCCCGGGGATGAAAAACTGTTTTTT
TRBJ2-7,.,TRBV27,TRBD2,CASSHPRTSRGEQYF,TGTGCCAGCAGTCATCCCCGGACTAGTAGAGGCGAGCAGTACTTC
TRBJ2-7,once,TRBV30,.,CAWSVDALYEQYF,TGTGCCTGGAGTGTAGACGCCCTCTACGAGCAGTACTTC
TRBJ1-3,once,TRBV20-1,.,CSALPTERHSGNTIYF,TGCAGTGCTCTCCCGACAGAACGACACTCTGGAAACACCATATATTTT
TRBJ2-1,.,TRBV27,TRBD1,CASSDLTGKLSYNEQFF,TGTGCCAGCAGTGATCTGACAGGGAAGCTCTCCTACAATGAGCAGTTCTTC
TRBJ2-4,.,TRBV5-1,.,CASSPEGGLVNIQYF,TGCGCCAGCAGCCCGGAAGGTGGGCTGGTAAACATTCAGTACTTC
TRBJ1-2,.,TRBV4-1,TRBD1,CASRGQLYGYTF,TGCGCCAGCAGGGGACAGCTCTATGGCTACACCTTC
TRBJ2-5,.,TRBV2,TRBD1,CASFGTVETQYF,TGTGCCAGCTTTGGGACAGTAGAGACCCAGTACTTC
TRBJ2-7,.,TRBV29-1,TRBD1,CSVLQGAPHEQYF,TGCAGCGTCCTACAGGGGGCGCCCCACGAGCAGTACTTC
TRBJ1-1,once,TRBV5-1,.,CASSLAGRGKTEAFF,TGCGCCAGCAGCTTGGCCGGTCGGGGGAAGACTGAAGCTTTCTTT
TRBJ2-2,.,TRBV2,.,CASSLSGWAGELFF,TGTGCCAGCAGTCTCTCTGGTTGGGCCGGGGAGCTGTTTTTT